This TCR beta chain was recovered during a study of blood T cell repertoires in COVID-19. As for the study in general: Donors in the United States, Italy and Spain gave samples during acute or convalescent COVID-19. T cells, B-cell-depleted T cells, or PBMCs provided the cDNA or gDNA that served as material.

Authors' methods: Amplifying reference gene primers gave estimates of nucleated cell counts. The table came from immunoSEQ multiplex PCR; TCRdb's copy has only in-frame clones and leaves some out. The V and J calls and clone size come from that table; D and trimming were worked out from the DNA. The data hold a few hundred thousand clones, with roughly four fifths observed a single time. Deletions cut 3 bases from V and 3 bases from J, with 18 bases between. Germline V lookup: CDR1 SNHLY, CDR2 FYNNEI. The CDR3 runs to 16 residues. Individuals drawn from 24 US areas were about 18 to 95 years old. This chain joins TRBV2 and TRBJ2-7; no clear D gene. This TCR came from a woman in her fifties or sixties who had recovered from COVID-19. The source material was PBMCs or T cells enriched from blood (not recorded which). The CDR3 nucleotides are TGTGCCAGCAGTGATGTGAGAGGAAGAACGCACTACGAGCAGTACTTC. Its translation is CASSDVRGRTHYEQYF.